The 23 T cell receptor beta chains listed next were all sequenced from one sample in a study of shared clonotypes between healthy human individuals. As defined, naive CD8 cells were CD45RO-negative and positively selected for CCR7, with terminally differentiated effector memory CD45RA+ cells excluded. Only in-frame clones appear in the TCRdb table, and some are missing; sequencing was by immunoSEQ multiplex PCR. There are around 600,000 clones in the sample; approximately 95% occur only once, and 0.11% lies in the top ten. The material sequenced was naive CD8+ T cells sorted from blood. Receptor source: a woman under 40 in good health.

This chain links TRBV5-1 with TRBJ2-5, with D perhaps TRBD1 (5 bases). The J call may be incorrect, as the DNA end agrees better with TRBJ2-7. Germline loops: CDR1 SGHRS, CDR2 YFSETQ. This CDR3 spans 15 amino acids. The CDR3 coding sequence is TGCGCCAGCAGCGTGGACATTCAGTACCAATACGAGCAGTACTTC. Its translation: CASSVDIQYQYEQYF.

J is TRBJ2-5 and V is TRBV5-6, with 9 bases aligning to TRBD1. The CDR3 sequence is 17 residues long. Germline V gene data show CDR1 as SGHDT and CDR2 as YYEEEE. Trimming removed 4 bases from V and 1 base from J; junction bases left unmatched: 11. Here the CDR3 reads CASSPDRGQGPQETQYF. In DNA form, the CDR3 reads TGTGCCAGCAGCCCGGATCGGGGACAGGGCCCCCAAGAGACCCAGTACTTC.

This chain links TRBV7-9 with TRBJ2-1; D ambiguous. The V end lost 2 bases, the J end lost 5 bases, and 13 bases lay between the germline ends. Germline V gives CDR1 SEHNR, CDR2 FQNEAQ (reference sequence). The CDR3 is made up of 15 amino acids. The CDR3 DNA reads as TGTGCCAGCAGCTTAACTATTGAACAGAACAATGAGCAGTTCTTC. Its protein product is CASSLTIEQNNEQFF. The whole variable domain, filled in from reference TRBV7-9 and TRBJ2-1, reads DTGVSQNPRHKITKRGQNVTFRCDPISEHNRLYWYRQTLGQGPEFLTYFQNEAQLEKSRLLSDRFSAERPKGSFSTLEIQRTEQGDSAMYLCASSLTIEQNNEQFFGPGTRLTVL.

The chain uses TRBV4-1 and TRBJ2-7; 9 nucleotides line up with TRBD1. Trimming removed 5 bases from V and 0 bases from J; junction bases left unmatched: 11. Per germline, CDR1 MGHRA and CDR2 YSYEKL. This CDR3 is 17 amino acids long. Here the CDR3 reads CASSKGGLDRGSYEQYF. CDR3 in DNA: TGCGCCAGCAGCAAAGGAGGCCTGGACAGGGGCTCCTACGAGCAGTACTTC.

The chain is built from TRBV5-5 and TRBJ2-6; D is undetermined. V was shortened by 4 bases and J by 4 bases, with 15 bases between the two germline ends. The CDR3 is 16 amino acids. Per germline, CDR1 SGHKS and CDR2 YYEKEE (reference sequence). The CDR3 here is CASSTEGLAGANVLTF. The CDR3, as DNA: TGTGCCAGCAGCACCGAAGGGCTGGCGGGGGCCAACGTCCTGACTTTC.

This chain joins TRBV27 and TRBJ2-1; D gene ambiguous. V dropped 10 bases and J dropped 3 bases, with 22 bases sitting between them. This CDR3 is 16 amino acids long. Germline V gene sequence: CDR1 MNHEY, CDR2 SMNVEV (reference sequence). The CDR3 nucleotides read TGTGCCACCTCTAGGCTGAGAGGTAAAGACTACAATGAGCAGTTCTTC. It encodes CATSRLRGKDYNEQFF.

This chain links TRBV21-1 with TRBJ2-5; the table gives TRBD2 as D, unverified against the DNA. TRBV21-1 is a recognized pseudogene. The CDR3 runs 16 residues. CDR3: CASSKAGGRREETQYF. The CDR3 DNA reads as TGTGCCAGCAGCAAAGCTGGCGGGAGAAGGGAAGAGACCCAGTACTTC.

In DNA, the CDR3 is TGTGCCAGCAGTTTTAGGGGAATGAACACTGAAGCTTTCTTT. Protein sequence: CASSFRGMNTEAFF. The chain has TRBV27 and TRBJ1-1; tentatively, D is TRBD1 (5 bases). V lost 3 bases to trimming and J lost 0 bases, with 8 bases between them. The CDR3 length is 14 residues. Germline V gene sequence: CDR1 MNHEY, CDR2 SMNVEV (reference sequence).

The V gene is TRBV4-1, the J gene TRBJ1-6; weak D call: TRBD1 (5 bases). This CDR3 is 18 amino acids long. Germline CDR1 and CDR2: MGHRA and YSYEKL. Trimming shortened V by 1 base and J by 1 base, and 14 bases separated the two germline ends. CDR3 amino acids: CASSQGYEGRSYNSPLHF. DNA for the CDR3: TGCGCCAGCAGCCAAGGTTACGAGGGACGGTCCTATAATTCACCCCTCCACTTT.

V usage is TRBV2 and J usage is TRBJ1-3; D unclear. This CDR3 comprises 16 residues. The germline gives CDR1 SNHLY, CDR2 FYNNEI. V lost 1 base to trimming and J lost 0 bases, with 10 bases between them. As DNA, the CDR3 is TGTGCCAGCAGTGAAGAAAACCGCTACTCTGGAAACACCATATATTTT. Translated: CASSEENRYSGNTIYF.

The V call is TRBV28, the J call TRBJ1-5; 11 nucleotides agree with TRBD1. CDR1 MDHEN and CDR2 SYDVKM come from the germline V gene. This CDR3 comprises 15 residues. V shed 5 bases, J shed 5 bases, and the junction held 5 bases outside the gene matches. CDR3 region: CASSAPGQGDQPQHF. The CDR3 DNA is TGTGCCAGCAGTGCACCGGGACAGGGGGATCAGCCCCAGCATTTT.

The genes are TRBV7-8 and TRBJ1-3, with unresolved D. Per germline, CDR1 SGHVS and CDR2 FQNEAQ. V was pared by 6 bases and J by 0 bases, with 9 bases between. The CDR3 sequence is 14 residues long. The CDR3 here is CASSPIDSGNTIYF. As DNA, the CDR3 is TGTGCCAGCAGTCCCATTGACTCTGGAAACACCATATATTTT.

V gene TRBV4-2 combines with J gene TRBJ1-2, with 9 nucleotides matching TRBD1. The CDR3 has 14 amino acids. Germline lookup yields CDR1 LGHNA and CDR2 YNFKEQ. V was pared by 4 bases and J by 1 base, with 1 base of the junction left unmatched. This chain's CDR3 is CASSPTGGNYGYTF. In DNA form, the CDR3 reads TGTGCCAGCAGCCCGACAGGGGGTAACTATGGCTACACCTTC.

The V and J genes are TRBV29-1 and TRBJ2-5; 7 bases fit TRBD1. The CDR3 consists of 14 residues. Unmatched junction bases numbered 9, after V lost 7 bases and J lost 1 base. Germline CDR1 SQVTM, CDR2 ANQGSEA. CDR3 coding DNA: TGCAGCGGGACCACAGGGACAGTCCAAGAGACCCAGTACTTC. It is translated as CSGTTGTVQETQYF.

The rearrangement uses TRBV9 and TRBJ2-2, with 10 positions matching TRBD1. CDR1 SGDLS and CDR2 YYNGEE come from the germline V gene. The CDR3 loop spans 16 amino acids. The J segment lost 6 bases and the V segment lost 3 bases, leaving 8 bases of the junction unmatched. DNA for the CDR3: TGTGCCAGCAGCGAACCGGGACAGGGGTTCCCCGGGGAGCTGTTTTTT. Protein product: CASSEPGQGFPGELFF.

The chain joins TRBV7-8 to TRBJ2-7; 9 bases map to TRBD1. Unmatched junction bases numbered 16, after V lost 3 bases and J lost 4 bases. Germline CDR1 and CDR2: SGHVS and FQNEAQ. This CDR3 has 18 residues. CDR3 sequence reads: CASSLGVEGQGRSYEQYF. As DNA, the CDR3 is TGTGCCAGCAGCTTGGGGGTAGAGGGACAGGGTAGGTCGTACGAGCAGTACTTC.

The chain carries TRBV7-9 and TRBJ2-1; perhaps TRBD2 as D (6 bases). Trimming removed 5 bases at V and 2 bases at J, with 13 bases between. The germline CDR1 and CDR2 sequences are SEHNR and FQNEAQ (reference sequence). The CDR3 consists of 15 residues. CDR3 sequence reads: CASSVRDSAYNEQFF. DNA of the CDR3: TGTGCCAGCAGCGTCCGGGACTCTGCCTACAATGAGCAGTTCTTC.

The chain recombines TRBV7-6 with TRBJ2-6, with D uncertain. Germline V gene data show CDR1 as SGHVS and CDR2 as FNYEAQ. The CDR3 consists of 18 residues. With 2 bases removed from V and 0 bases from J, the gap between germline ends came to 14 bases. The chain's CDR3 is CASSLHSLRFSGANVLTF. The CDR3 region has the DNA TGTGCCAGCAGCTTACACTCGCTCAGGTTCTCTGGGGCCAACGTCCTGACTTTC.

The CDR3 loop reads CASSRPGYNEQFF. CDR3 DNA sequence: TGCGCCAGCAGCCGCCCGGGGTACAATGAGCAGTTCTTC. This chain connects TRBV5-1 to TRBJ2-1, with D tentatively TRBD2 (5 bases). The CDR3 length is 13 residues. Germline-derived CDR1 and CDR2 are SGHRS and YFSETQ. The ends were cut back, 4 bases at V and 4 bases at J, with 9 bases in the middle.

V and J are TRBV2 and TRBJ1-4, with 7 bases that match TRBD1. This CDR3 comprises 15 residues. Looked up from germline, CDR1 is SNHLY and CDR2 is FYNNEI. Losses at the gene ends were 5 bases for V and 5 bases for J; bases not matched to a gene: 8. Here the CDR3 DNA reads TGTGCCAGCAGTAAGGGGGCGCTTGCCAATGAAAAACTGTTTTTT. This codes for CASSKGALANEKLFF.

The V gene is TRBV9, the J gene TRBJ2-1, with 10 bases matching TRBD1. The germline CDR1 and CDR2 sequences are SGDLS and YYNGEE. V lost 0 bases and J lost 7; bases outside the gene matches: 10. The length of the CDR3 is 17 residues. The CDR3 here is CASSVVGDRGLANEQFF. CDR3 bases: TGTGCCAGCAGCGTAGTGGGGGACAGGGGCTTGGCGAATGAGCAGTTCTTC.

The chain couples TRBV19 to TRBJ2-1; D is undetermined. The germline V gene encodes CDR1 LNHDA and CDR2 SQIVND (reference sequence). V lost 5 bases, J lost 5 bases, and 16 bases lay in between. The CDR3 runs to 15 residues. The CDR3 protein is CASSDRALGHNEQFF. The CDR3, as DNA: TGTGCCAGTAGTGACCGGGCCCTCGGCCACAATGAGCAGTTCTTC.

V gene TRBV6-5 combines with J gene TRBJ1-1, with 7 bases that match TRBD1. The V and J ends lost 7 bases and 5 bases, in that order; junction bases with no gene match: 7. CDR1 and CDR2 (germline): MNHEY, SVGAGI. This CDR3 spans 13 amino acids. Here the CDR3 DNA reads TGTGCCAGCAAGTTGACAGGGAGGACTGAAGCTTTCTTT. Protein sequence: CASKLTGRTEAFF.